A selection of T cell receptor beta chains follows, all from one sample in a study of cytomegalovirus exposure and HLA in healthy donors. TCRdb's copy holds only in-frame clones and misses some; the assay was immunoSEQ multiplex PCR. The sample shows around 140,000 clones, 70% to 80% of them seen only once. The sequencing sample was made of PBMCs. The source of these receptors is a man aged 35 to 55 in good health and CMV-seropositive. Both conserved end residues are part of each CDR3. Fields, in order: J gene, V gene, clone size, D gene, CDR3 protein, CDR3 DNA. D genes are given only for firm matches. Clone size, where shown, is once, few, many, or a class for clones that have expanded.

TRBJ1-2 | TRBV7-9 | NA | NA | CASSLRHGAELYGYTF | TGTGCCAGCAGCTTAAGGCATGGGGCAGAATTATATGGCTACACCTTC
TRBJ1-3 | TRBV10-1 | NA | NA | CASSGTAGNTIYF | TGCGCCAGCAGTGGGACAGCTGGAAACACCATATATTTT
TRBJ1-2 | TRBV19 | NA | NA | CASMNAGQVYGYTF | TGTGCCAGTATGAATGCAGGGCAGGTGTATGGCTACACCTTC
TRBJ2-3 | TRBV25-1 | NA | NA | CASSASADTQYF | TGTGCCAGCAGTGCCTCGGCAGATACGCAGTATTTT
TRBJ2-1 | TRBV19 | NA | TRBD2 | CASSPPKTSGRGNEQFF | TGTGCCAGTAGTCCCCCCAAGACTAGCGGGAGGGGCAATGAGCAGTTCTTC
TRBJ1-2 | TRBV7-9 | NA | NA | CASSLLDSVGINYGYTF | TGTGCCAGCAGCTTATTGGACAGTGTAGGGATAAACTATGGCTACACCTTC
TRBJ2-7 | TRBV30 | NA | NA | CAWSPLSSYEQYF | TGTGCCTGGAGTCCCCTTAGCTCCTACGAGCAGTACTTC
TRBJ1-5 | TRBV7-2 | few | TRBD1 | CASSKDRWQPQHF | TGTGCCAGCAGCAAGGACAGGTGGCAGCCCCAGCATTTT
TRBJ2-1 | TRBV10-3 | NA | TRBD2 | CATRLADYNEQFF | TGTGCCACCAGACTAGCGGATTACAATGAGCAGTTCTTC
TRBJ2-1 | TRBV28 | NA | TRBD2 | CASSLVGRANEQFF | TGTGCCAGCAGTTTAGTCGGGAGGGCCAATGAGCAGTTCTTC
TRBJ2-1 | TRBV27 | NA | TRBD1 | CASSLGQGATGEQFF | TGTGCCAGCAGTTTGGGTCAGGGGGCTACTGGTGAGCAGTTCTTC
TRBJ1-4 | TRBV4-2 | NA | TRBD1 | CASSPTGKNEKLFF | TGTGCCAGCAGCCCGACAGGGAAGAACGAAAAACTGTTTTTT
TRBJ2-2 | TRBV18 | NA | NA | CASSPVQIGELFF | TGTGCCAGCTCACCCGTTCAGATCGGGGAGCTGTTTTTT
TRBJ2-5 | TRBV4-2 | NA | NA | CASSLWGDGRDSTYF | TGTGCCAGCAGCCTCTGGGGGGACGGTAGGGATTCAACGTACTTC
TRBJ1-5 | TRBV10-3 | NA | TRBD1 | CAISASGTGGEGQPQHF | TGTGCCATCAGTGCATCCGGGACAGGGGGAGAAGGTCAGCCCCAGCATTTT
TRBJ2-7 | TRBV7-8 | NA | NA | CASSSTGPVNEQYF | TGTGCCAGCAGCTCGACAGGCCCTGTGAACGAGCAGTACTTC
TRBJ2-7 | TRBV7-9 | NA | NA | CASSRTGRDTYEQYF | TGTGCCAGCAGCCGAACGGGGCGGGATACCTACGAGCAGTACTTC
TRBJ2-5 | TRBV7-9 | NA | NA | CASSRTEETQYF | TGTGCCAGCAGCCGAACGGAGGAGACCCAGTACTTC
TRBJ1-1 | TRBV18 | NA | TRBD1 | CASSPRTGPTNTEAFF | TGTGCCAGCTCACCACGGACAGGGCCAACGAACACTGAAGCTTTCTTT
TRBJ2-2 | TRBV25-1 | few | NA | CASESGTGELFF | TGTGCCAGTGAATCGGGGACCGGGGAGCTGTTTTTT
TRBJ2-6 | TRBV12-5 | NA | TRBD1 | CASVGTGVSGANVLTF | TGTGCTAGTGTTGGGACAGGGGTCTCTGGGGCCAACGTCCTGACTTTC
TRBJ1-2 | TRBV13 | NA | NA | CASSLGQAGKANYGYTF | TGTGCCAGCAGCTTGGGCCAGGCCGGGAAGGCTAACTATGGCTACACCTTC
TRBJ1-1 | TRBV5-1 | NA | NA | CASSLGEGTEAFF | TGCGCCAGCAGCTTGGGAGAGGGCACTGAAGCTTTCTTT
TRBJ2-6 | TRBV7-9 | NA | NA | CASSLVDSASGANVLTF | TGTGCCAGCAGCTTAGTGGACAGCGCCTCTGGGGCCAACGTCCTGACTTTC
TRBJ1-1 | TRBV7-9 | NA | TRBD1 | CASSFGDRGMNTEAFF | TGTGCCAGCAGCTTTGGGGACAGAGGTATGAACACTGAAGCTTTCTTT
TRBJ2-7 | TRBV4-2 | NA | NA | CASSQDTSATTYEQYF | TGTGCCAGCAGCCAAGATACGTCGGCGACTACCTACGAGCAGTACTTC
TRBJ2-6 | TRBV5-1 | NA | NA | CASSLATTHISGANGLTF | TGCGCCAGCAGCTTGGCCACGACTCACATTAGTGGGGCCAACGGCCTGACTTTC
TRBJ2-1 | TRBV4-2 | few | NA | CASSPGLEVNEQFF | TGTGCCAGCAGCCCCGGACTGGAGGTAAATGAGCAGTTCTTC
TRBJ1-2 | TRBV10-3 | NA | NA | CAISVDSYGYTF | TGTGCCATCAGTGTTGACAGCTATGGCTACACCTTC
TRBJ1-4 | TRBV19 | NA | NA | CASSRGTVNEKLFF | TGTGCCAGTAGTAGGGGCACAGTTAATGAAAAACTGTTTTTT
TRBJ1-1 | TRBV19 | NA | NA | CASSIDGGTDTEAFF | TGTGCCAGTAGTATCGACGGGGGAACGGACACTGAAGCTTTCTTT
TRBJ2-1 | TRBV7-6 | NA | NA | CASSFRGGGGWNNEQFF | TGTGCCAGCAGCTTTAGGGGCGGGGGCGGATGGAACAATGAGCAGTTCTTC
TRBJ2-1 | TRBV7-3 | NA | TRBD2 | CASSLMGLAGYNEQFF | TGTGCCAGCAGCTTAATGGGACTAGCGGGATACAATGAGCAGTTCTTC
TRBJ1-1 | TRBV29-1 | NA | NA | CSVEGGTVNTEAFF | TGCAGCGTTGAAGGTGGTACAGTGAACACTGAAGCTTTCTTT
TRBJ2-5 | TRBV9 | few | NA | CASSVGRAVQETQYF | TGTGCCAGCAGCGTAGGGAGGGCGGTACAAGAGACCCAGTACTTC
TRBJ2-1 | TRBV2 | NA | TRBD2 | CASSIFSGRAGGEQFF | TGTGCCAGCAGTATCTTCAGCGGGAGGGCCGGGGGTGAGCAGTTCTTC
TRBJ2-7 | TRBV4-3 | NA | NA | CASSQDPRGRLAEQYF | TGCGCCAGCAGCCAAGATCCCCGGGGCCGTCTAGCGGAGCAGTACTTC
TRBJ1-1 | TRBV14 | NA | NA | CASSQAGRLNTEAFF | TGTGCCAGCAGCCAAGCGGGGAGATTGAACACTGAAGCTTTCTTT
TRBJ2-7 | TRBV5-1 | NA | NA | CASSLGSDSEQYF | TGCGCCAGCAGCTTGGGCAGCGACTCCGAGCAGTACTTC
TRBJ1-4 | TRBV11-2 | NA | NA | CASSLVSSREKLFF | TGTGCCAGCAGCTTAGTAAGTTCGAGGGAAAAACTGTTTTTT
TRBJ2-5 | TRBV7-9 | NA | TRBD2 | CASSTGTSGYQETQYF | TGTGCCAGCAGCACTGGGACTAGCGGGTACCAAGAGACCCAGTACTTC
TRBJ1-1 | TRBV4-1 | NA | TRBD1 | CASSQGRGYAFF | TGCGCCAGCAGCCAAGGCAGGGGGTATGCTTTCTTT
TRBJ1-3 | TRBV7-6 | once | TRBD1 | CASSLGSTGSKGNTIYF | TGTGCCAGCAGCTTAGGGTCGACAGGGTCGAAAGGAAACACCATATATTTT
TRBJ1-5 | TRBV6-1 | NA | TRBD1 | CASSQGARGPQHF | TGTGCCAGCAGTCAGGGGGCCCGTGGGCCCCAGCATTTT
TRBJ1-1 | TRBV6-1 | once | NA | CASSYRGGTEAFF | TGTGCCAGCAGTTATAGGGGAGGCACTGAAGCTTTCTTT
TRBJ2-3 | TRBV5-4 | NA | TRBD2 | CASSLEVSGSADTQYF | TGTGCCAGCAGCTTGGAGGTTAGCGGGAGTGCAGATACGCAGTATTTT